A single sample gave rise to the 27 T cell receptor beta chains below, sequenced in a study of blood T cells in healthy people across ages. A second PCR, run for roughly 7 to 12 cycles, used a sample-barcoded 5' primer plus a J-beta primer mix. Each CDR3 protein gets one entry after TCRdb re-called the 5' RACE reads with MiXCR. Of fewer than 2,000,000 distinct CDR3 sequences listed, 34% are singletons. The specimen sequenced was blood. The receptor set was obtained from a woman aged 30 to 39 in good health.

The V and J genes are TRBV9 and TRBJ1-2; D is possibly TRBD1 (5 bases). Germline V lookup: CDR1 SGDLS, CDR2 YYNGEE. The V end was cut by 0 bases, the J end by 8 bases, with 20 bases between. The CDR3 has 16 residues. The CDR3 coding sequence is TGTGCCAGCAGCGTAGGGGGGGGAACAGGCGAAGGCGGCTACACCTTC. This gives the protein CASSVGGGTGEGGYTF.

This clonotype was seen a few times. Mismatch with germline at one junction end may stem from a read error. The chain carries TRBV7-9 and TRBJ1-6, with D hard to call. The CDR3 runs to 16 residues. Germline CDR1 and CDR2: SEHNR and FQNEAQ (reference sequence). The CDR3 loop is CAGSFNIVGHNSPLHF. CDR3 coding DNA: TGTGCCGGCAGCTTTAATATTGTGGGCCATAATTCACCCCTCCACTTT. The variable domain in full, with the rest retrieved from reference TRBV7-9 and TRBJ1-6, is DTGVSQNPRHKITKRGQNVTFRCDPISEHNRLYWYRQTLGQGPEFLTYFQNEAQLEKSRLLSDRFSAERPKGSFSTLEIQRTEQGDSAMYLCAGSFNIVGHNSPLHFGNGTRLTVT.

The gene calls are TRBV7-9 and TRBJ1-2; unclear D gene. Trimming removed 4 bases at V and 5 bases at J, with 11 bases between. Germline assignment: CDR1 SEHNR and CDR2 FQNEAQ (reference sequence). This CDR3 region has 13 residues. The CDR3 DNA sequence: TGTGCCAGCAGCTCCCCGCGAGTATATGGCTACACCTTC. The encoded protein is CASSSPRVYGYTF.

This clonotype was seen a few times. The rearrangement uses TRBV20-1 and TRBJ2-7; possibly TRBD1 or TRBD2 for D (6 bases each). The germline V gene encodes CDR1 DFQATT and CDR2 SNEGSKA (reference sequence). This CDR3 has 13 residues. The ends were cut back, 1 base at V and 2 bases at J, with 9 bases in the middle. In DNA form, the CDR3 reads TGCAGTGCTAGAGGGGGGGCCCCCTACGAGCAGTACTTC. It codes for CSARGGAPYEQYF.

This clonotype was picked up a small number of times. This sequence joins TRBV7-2 and TRBJ2-4; 7 nucleotides match TRBD2. The J call may be incorrect, as the DNA end agrees better with TRBJ2-7. The CDR3 runs 15 residues. Germline loops: CDR1 SGHTA, CDR2 FQGNSA. The CDR3 is CASSLFPREGYEQYF. Here the CDR3 DNA reads TGTGCCAGCAGCTTATTCCCCAGGGAGGGTTACGAGCAGTACTTC.

This chain uses TRBV7-8 with TRBJ1-1; D unclear. The V end lost 1 base, the J end lost 1 base, and 13 bases lay between the germline ends. Germline V gene sequence: CDR1 SGHVS, CDR2 FQNEAQ. CDR3 length: 16 residues. For the CDR3, the DNA is TGTGCCAGCAGCTTAGGTGGCAGCCTGACGAACACTGAAGCTTTCTTT. It yields the protein CASSLGGSLTNTEAFF.

The rearrangement uses TRBV27 and TRBJ2-5; D is possibly TRBD1 (6 bases). This CDR3 is 15 amino acids long. The germline V gene has CDR1 MNHEY and CDR2 SMNVEV (reference sequence). V was clipped by 3 bases and J by 2 bases, with 13 bases between them. The CDR3 loop is CASSFTGSYQETQYF. In DNA form, the CDR3 reads TGTGCCAGCAGTTTCACAGGGTCGTATCAAGAGACCCAGTACTTC.

In this sample, this clonotype turned up a few times. The chain carries TRBV20-1 and TRBJ2-1; 12 bases match TRBD2. There are 16 residues in the CDR3. Germline V lookup: CDR1 DFQATT, CDR2 SNEGSKA (reference sequence). V dropped 5 bases and J dropped 4; count of bases not matched to a gene: 9. Written as DNA, the CDR3 is TGCAGTGCTGGAGCTTCTAGCGGGAGGGTTTACAATGAGCAGTTCTTC. As protein: CSAGASSGRVYNEQFF.

In this sample, this clonotype turned up a few times. The V gene is TRBV15, the J gene TRBJ1-2, with D perhaps matching TRBD1 (6 bases). The CDR3 has 13 amino acids. The V and J ends lost 4 bases and 5 bases respectively, with 11 bases between them. Germline assignment: CDR1 LNHNV and CDR2 YYDKDF (reference sequence). The DNA of the CDR3 is TGTGCCACCAGCACAGGGGACCGGTATGGCTACACCTTC. It is translated as CATSTGDRYGYTF.

Concerning this clonotype: Mismatch with germline at one junction end may stem from a read error. This sequence joins TRBV5-6 and TRBJ2-5; 7 nucleotides match TRBD1. The J call is uncertain, as TRBJ2-7 better fits the DNA end. The germline V gene encodes CDR1 SGHDT and CDR2 YYEEEE. The CDR3 sequence is 13 residues long. Here the CDR3 DNA reads TGTGCCGGCAGCTTTGACAGGGACGACGAGCAGTACTTC. As protein: CAGSFDRDDEQYF.

CDR3 loop: CASSKGAGTQETQYF. The CDR3 nucleotides are TGTGCCAGCAGCAAGGGTGCGGGTACCCAAGAGACCCAGTACTTC. The J gene is TRBJ2-5, the V gene TRBV7-3; TRBD2 is a possible D gene (5 bases). The CDR3 sequence is 15 residues long. Germline-derived CDR1 and CDR2 are SGHTA and FQGTGA. V lost 5 bases and J lost 1, with 14 bases in between.

There are a few counts of this clonotype. The V gene is TRBV3-1, the J gene TRBJ2-1, with 8 bases aligning to TRBD2. CDR1 is LGHDT and CDR2 is YNNKEL in the germline V gene (reference sequence). The trim removed 4 bases at V and 7 bases at J, leaving 9 bases unmatched. The CDR3 is made up of 15 amino acids. Written as DNA, the CDR3 is TGTGCCAGCAGCCCGGGGGGGACGAGGGCGAATGAGCAGTTCTTC. Translated, it gives CASSPGGTRANEQFF.

The chain has TRBV3-1 and TRBJ2-1; TRBD1 matches at 7 bases. The CDR3 covers 19 residues. The V gene's germline CDR1 is LGHDT and CDR2 YNNKEL (reference sequence). The V and J ends lost 0 bases and 0 bases, in that order; junction bases with no gene match: 11. The CDR3 coding sequence is TGTGCCAGCAGCCAAGAGACGACAGTAGGGGGCGGCTCCTACAATGAGCAGTTCTTC. Translating it yields CASSQETTVGGGSYNEQFF.

This clonotype was detected once. This chain connects TRBV9 to TRBJ2-1; possibly TRBD1 or TRBD2 for D (6 bases each). The J call may be mistaken, given a closer DNA end match to TRBJ2-7. The length of the CDR3 is 13 residues. Germline CDR1 SGDLS, CDR2 YYNGEE. CDR3 DNA: TGTGCCAGCAGCGTCCCGGGGGACAATGAGCAGTACTTC. Its protein product is CASSVPGDNEQYF.

This chain links TRBV3-1 with TRBJ2-6; D is unresolved. V gave up 4 bases and J gave up 4 bases, with 11 bases separating them. Germline V gives CDR1 LGHDT, CDR2 YNNKEL (reference sequence). The CDR3 sequence is 15 residues long. In DNA form, the CDR3 reads TGTGCCAGCAGCCCGTTGACGGTCGGGGCCAACGTCCTGACTTTC. This codes for CASSPLTVGANVLTF.

Concerning this clonotype itself: With a far larger clone one base away, a read error is the likely cause. The chain employs TRBV27 and TRBJ2-7; no reliable D call. Germline CDR1 and CDR2: MNHEY and SMNVEV (reference sequence). The CDR3 runs to 13 residues. CDR3 amino acids: CASSLPGSCEQYF. For the CDR3, the DNA is TGTGCCAGCAGTTTACCGGGCTCCTGCGAGCAGTACTTC.

This clonotype has just a few counts. The rearrangement uses TRBV6-1 and TRBJ1-2; D is unclear. Germline V gene data show CDR1 as MNHNS and CDR2 as SASEGT. V gave up 2 bases and J gave up 4 bases, with 14 bases separating them. This CDR3 spans 15 amino acids. CDR3 in DNA: TGTGCCAGCAGTGAATCCGTCTCGGGATCCTATGGCTACACCTTC. Residues: CASSESVSGSYGYTF.

This clonotype was seen a few times. The rearrangement uses TRBV5-6 and TRBJ2-1; 11 nucleotides line up with TRBD2. In germline, CDR1 is SGHDT, CDR2 YYEEEE. V was clipped by 0 bases and J by 4 bases; unmatched bases: 6. The CDR3 runs 17 residues. The CDR3 reads CASSLVGLAGLYNEQFF. For the CDR3, the DNA is TGTGCCAGCAGCTTGGTCGGACTAGCGGGCCTATACAATGAGCAGTTCTTC. Filled out from reference TRBV5-6 and TRBJ2-1, the complete variable domain reads DAGVTQSPTHLIKTRGQQVTLRCSPKSGHDTVSWYQQALGQGPQFIFQYYEEEERQRGNFPDRFSGHQFPNYSSELNVNALLLGDSALYLCASSLVGLAGLYNEQFFGPGTRLTVL.

This clonotype was counted a few times. This chain joins TRBV27 and TRBJ2-7; 10 nucleotides line up with TRBD2. V was clipped by 6 bases and J by 5 bases; unmatched bases: 13. This CDR3 contains 16 residues. The V gene's germline CDR1 is MNHEY and CDR2 SMNVEV (reference sequence). The CDR3 loop reads CASRSLAGRALDEQYF. The DNA of the CDR3 is TGTGCCAGCAGATCACTAGCGGGGCGCGCTCTGGACGAGCAGTACTTC.

J is TRBJ1-5 and V is TRBV4-1; D call uncertain. CDR3 size: 16 residues. The V and J ends lost 3 bases and 3 bases respectively, with 15 bases between them. CDR1 is MGHRA, CDR2 YSYEKL, per germline. The CDR3 DNA reads as TGCGCCAGCAGCCAGTTCCCTCGGGCTCTCAATCAGCCCCAGCATTTT. Protein: CASSQFPRALNQPQHF.

This clonotype was seen more than once but under ten times. This chain connects TRBV3-1 to TRBJ2-7; D is perhaps TRBD2 (5 bases). Germline CDR1 is LGHDT and CDR2 is YNNKEL (reference sequence). Deletions cut 6 bases from V and 3 bases from J, with 12 bases between. The CDR3 covers 13 residues. CDR3 DNA: TGTGCCAGCAGGAGGCTAGCTGGCTACGAGCAGTACTTC. Translating gives CASRRLAGYEQYF.

Comment on this clonotype: Being one base from a much bigger clone, this may be a read error. This chain joins TRBV18 and TRBJ1-1, with D uncertain. CDR1 and CDR2 (germline): KGHSH, LQKENI. This CDR3 has 12 amino acids. Here the CDR3 reads CASSPHNTEVFF. Written as DNA, the CDR3 is TGTGCCAGCTCACCCCATAACACTGAAGTTTTCTTT.

This clonotype was observed a few times. The rearrangement links TRBV29-1 to TRBJ1-1, with a tentative D call TRBD1 (5 bases). Deletions cut 6 bases from V and 2 bases from J, with 16 bases between. This CDR3 is built from 14 residues. In germline, CDR1 is SQVTM, CDR2 ANQGSEA. This chain's CDR3 is CSVQPGRGNTEAFF. The CDR3 DNA reads as TGCAGCGTGCAACCGGGACGGGGAAACACTGAAGCTTTCTTT.

The V call is TRBV10-3, the J call TRBJ2-1; D uncertain. The CDR3 sequence is 13 residues long. V gave up 2 bases and J gave up 6 bases, with 8 bases separating them. Germline V gene data show CDR1 as ENHRY and CDR2 as SYGVKD. The CDR3 loop is CAISEVATNEQFF. The CDR3 DNA reads TGTGCCATCAGTGAGGTAGCAACCAATGAGCAGTTCTTC.

The rearrangement uses TRBV15 and TRBJ2-7; D uncertain. The CDR3 loop spans 15 amino acids. The germline V gene has CDR1 LNHNV and CDR2 YYDKDF (reference sequence). The V gene lost 0 bases and the J gene lost 0 bases, with 9 bases spanning the gap. CDR3 DNA: TGTGCCACCAGCAGAGAGTCCAGAATCTCCTACGAGCAGTACTTC. Amino acids: CATSRESRISYEQYF. Using reference TRBV15 and TRBJ2-7 for the parts outside the CDR3, the full variable domain is DAMVIQNPRYQVTQFGKPVTLSCSQTLNHNVMYWYQQKSSQAPKLLFHYYDKDFNNEADTPDNFQSRRPNTSFCFLDIRSPGLGDTAMYLCATSRESRISYEQYFGPGTRLTVT.

This clonotype was counted at least ten times. The rearrangement joins TRBV4-1 to TRBJ2-5, with D unclear. This CDR3 has 12 residues. Germline CDR1 MGHRA, CDR2 YSYEKL. V lost 1 base and J lost 7, with 7 bases in between. CDR3 region: CASSQAGATQYF. CDR3 DNA: TGCGCCAGCAGCCAAGCGGGCGCGACCCAGTACTTC.

As concerns this clonotype: A single base separates this from a much larger clone, so it may be a read error. This rearrangement joins TRBV27 to TRBJ2-1, with D possibly TRBD1 on 6 matching bases. The CDR3 is 17 amino acids. Trimming took off 2 bases at V and 5 bases at J, with 19 bases between the two ends. Germline CDR1 reads MNHEY; CDR2 reads SMNVEV (reference sequence). The chain's CDR3 is CASSLLGAGSPHNEQFF. The CDR3 DNA reads as TGTGCCAGCAGTTTACTGGGGGCAGGGTCCCCCCACAATGAGCAGTTCTTC.